These 27 T cell receptor beta chains share one sample of origin, sequenced in a study of cytomegalovirus exposure and HLA in healthy donors (dated by TCRdb to 2016 to 2017). The library was produced with the immunoSEQ multiplex PCR assay. A mixture of 60 forward primers for TCR Vbeta segments and 13 reverse primers for TCR Jbeta segments was used in the multiplex PCR. TCRdb's version of the immuneACCESS table is confined to in-frame rearrangements and falls short of the full clone set. An unresolved V gene accounts for under half of the shortfall where checked; the remainder is of unknown origin. Across this sample there are 200,000 to 300,000 clones, with approximately 84% seen only once. The top ten hold more than 1.5% of the sample. Material for sequencing was PBMCs. The receptors stem from a woman aged 40 to 55 in good health and CMV-seropositive.

This clone has just a few counts. The genes are TRBV19 and TRBJ1-3; TRBD1 might be the D (5 bases). V lost 6 bases and J lost 0, with 9 bases in between. Germline V gives CDR1 LNHDA, CDR2 SQIVND (reference sequence). There are 14 residues in the CDR3. The CDR3 sequence: CASRTDISGNTIYF. CDR3 sequence (DNA): TGTGCCAGTAGGACAGATATCTCTGGAAACACCATATATTTT.

This sequence joins TRBV30 and TRBJ1-4; a possible D gene is TRBD1 (6 bases). The V end was cut by 3 bases, the J end by 0 bases, with 14 bases between. The germline V gene encodes CDR1 GTSNPN and CDR2 SVGIG (reference sequence). CDR3 length: 16 amino acids. The CDR3 here is CAWSSGQPPTNEKLFF. The DNA of the CDR3 is TGTGCCTGGAGCAGCGGACAGCCCCCAACTAATGAAAAACTGTTTTTT.

This clone was detected only once. This rearrangement joins TRBV5-6 to TRBJ2-4, with 7 bases lining up with TRBD1. This CDR3 is built from 14 residues. Germline lookup yields CDR1 SGHDT and CDR2 YYEEEE. Trimming at V came to 0 bases and at J to 5 bases, leaving 2 bases not matched to a gene. CDR3 in DNA: TGTGCCAGCAGCTTGGTTGACAGGGAAAACATTCAGTACTTC. It translates to CASSLVDRENIQYF.

This clone was seen just once. This chain links TRBV5-6 with TRBJ2-1; D may be TRBD1 (7 bases). Germline CDR1 SGHDT, CDR2 YYEEEE. CDR3 length: 16 amino acids. V was shortened by 1 base and J by 6 bases, with 17 bases between the two germline ends. The CDR3: CASSLRGQWRGNEQFF. CDR3 coding DNA: TGTGCCAGCAGCTTGAGGGGACAGTGGAGGGGCAATGAGCAGTTCTTC.

V usage is TRBV7-8 and J usage is TRBJ2-5; the D is unclear. The DNA matches TRBJ2-7 better at its end, which makes the J call doubtful. CDR1 and CDR2 from the germline V gene are SGHVS and FQNEAQ. The CDR3 is 13 amino acids. The CDR3 nucleotides are TGTGCCAGCAGCTTAGTGAACGTGGGCGAGCAGTACTTC. Protein: CASSLVNVGEQYF.

This chain links TRBV7-8 with TRBJ2-7; no definite D call. CDR1 and CDR2 (germline): SGHVS, FQNEAQ. V lost 4 bases and J 6 bases, leaving 13 bases between the germline ends. This CDR3 region has 13 residues. The CDR3 DNA reads as TGTGCCAGCAGCTACCCAATAGCCCCCGAGCAGTACTTC. It encodes CASSYPIAPEQYF.

The CDR3 DNA sequence: TGTGCCAGCAGCTTAACGGACACAAATGAAAAACTGTTTTTT. It is translated as CASSLTDTNEKLFF. V usage is TRBV7-2 and J usage is TRBJ1-4; a weak D match, TRBD1 (5 bases). Germline CDR1 and CDR2: SGHTA and FQGNSA. Deletions cut 2 bases from V and 5 bases from J, with 9 bases between. The CDR3 covers 14 residues. Complete variable domain (other parts from reference TRBV7-2 and TRBJ1-4): GAGVSQSPSNKVTEKGKDVELRCDPISGHTALYWYRQSLGQGLEFLIYFQGNSAPDKSGLPSDRFSAERTGGSVSTLTIQRTQQEDSAVYLCASSLTDTNEKLFFGSGTQLSVL.

V usage is TRBV4-1 and J usage is TRBJ2-5, with 10 bases fitting TRBD2. Germline CDR1 is MGHRA and CDR2 is YSYEKL. The V and J ends lost 3 bases and 6 bases, in that order; junction bases with no gene match: 7. This CDR3 has 15 amino acids. In DNA form, the CDR3 reads TGCGCCAGCAGCCAGGTCGGACTAGCGGACAAGACCCAGTACTTC. The encoded protein is CASSQVGLADKTQYF.

This clone was counted only a few times. V and J are TRBV28 and TRBJ1-6; the match to TRBD1 covers 8 bases. The CDR3 totals 18 residues. Germline assignment: CDR1 MDHEN and CDR2 SYDVKM. The V segment lost 3 bases and the J segment 5 bases; nucleotides outside the gene matches: 12. In DNA, the CDR3 is TGTGCCAGCAGTTTTCCCTATTGGACAGGGACGAATAATTCACCCCTCCACTTT. Protein sequence: CASSFPYWTGTNNSPLHF.

The chain has TRBV7-2 and TRBJ1-2, with D tentatively TRBD1 (6 bases). Germline V gene sequence: CDR1 SGHTA, CDR2 FQGNSA. The CDR3 contains 14 residues. V shed 1 base and J shed 6 bases, with 12 bases lying between them. CDR3 nucleotides: TGTGCCAGCAGCTTAGGGACAGTAGGCCATGGCTACACCTTC. Encoded protein: CASSLGTVGHGYTF.

In its sample, this clone was seen once. Other DNA sequences in the same sample also yield this CDR3. The chain recombines TRBV7-9 with TRBJ2-7, with D hard to call. CDR1 is SEHNR, CDR2 FQNEAQ, per germline (reference sequence). The CDR3 has 13 residues. The V gene lost 5 bases and the J gene lost 0 bases, with 8 bases spanning the gap. The CDR3 DNA follows: TGTGCCAGCAGCGCGCAGGTCTCCTACGAGCAGTACTTC. Protein: CASSAQVSYEQYF.

J is TRBJ2-1 and V is TRBV5-4; D remains unclear. The CDR3 totals 12 residues. Germline V lookup: CDR1 SGHNT, CDR2 YYREEE (reference sequence). V shed 0 bases and J shed 13 bases, with 11 bases lying between them. The CDR3 loop is CASSLGAHIQFF. CDR3 DNA: TGTGCCAGCAGCTTGGGGGCTCATATACAGTTCTTC.

The chain recombines TRBV30 with TRBJ1-6, with D maybe TRBD1 (6 bases). There are 15 residues in the CDR3. CDR1 and CDR2 from the germline V gene are GTSNPN and SVGIG (reference sequence). V was trimmed by 2 bases and J by 6 bases, leaving 14 bases between them. CDR3 protein: CAWSTPRTANSPLHF. The CDR3 DNA is TGTGCCTGGAGTACCCCGCGGACAGCTAATTCACCCCTCCACTTT.

The V call is TRBV5-6, the J call TRBJ2-6; D is undetermined. CDR1 is SGHDT and CDR2 is YYEEEE in the germline V gene. This CDR3 is 16 amino acids long. Trimming left V 0 bases short and J 0 bases short, with 7 bases between. The CDR3 nucleotides read TGTGCCAGCAGCTTGGACTTCGGCTCTGGGGCCAACGTCCTGACTTTC. As protein: CASSLDFGSGANVLTF.

The gene calls are TRBV18 and TRBJ2-5, with D possibly being TRBD2 (6 bases). Germline loops: CDR1 KGHSH, CDR2 LQKENI. This CDR3 spans 15 amino acids. V lost 3 bases and J 5 bases, leaving 16 bases between the germline ends. The CDR3 DNA reads as TGTGCCAGCTCACCCGGCGGGGCAGGGCAGGAGACCCAGTACTTC. This encodes CASSPGGAGQETQYF.

The chain links TRBV11-1 to TRBJ2-1; TRBD2 is a possible D gene (6 bases). The CDR3 has 13 residues. The V gene's germline CDR1 is SGHAT and CDR2 FQDESV (reference sequence). V was shortened by 3 bases and J by 7 bases, with 10 bases between the two germline ends. The CDR3 is CASSLSGANEQFF. CDR3 DNA sequence: TGTGCCAGCAGCTTGTCGGGAGCGAATGAGCAGTTCTTC.

A word on this clone: This specimen includes other DNA sequences encoding the same CDR3. The genes are TRBV28 and TRBJ1-2, with TRBD1 matching 9 bases. Germline lookup yields CDR1 MDHEN and CDR2 SYDVKM. Germline trimming cut 3 bases from V and 6 bases from J; bases unmatched to any gene: 2. The CDR3 has 13 amino acids. The CDR3 DNA is TGTGCCAGCAGTTTGGGACAGGGAAATGGCTACACCTTC. Translation: CASSLGQGNGYTF.

Only one count was recorded for this clone. The chain is built from TRBV27 and TRBJ2-1; 8 nucleotides line up with TRBD2. CDR1 is MNHEY and CDR2 is SMNVEV in the germline V gene (reference sequence). CDR3 length equals 14 residues. V gave up 8 bases and J gave up 6 bases; unmatched junction bases: 9. The DNA of the CDR3 is TGTGCCAGCCAGCGGGAGAGTGTGTCCAATGAGCAGTTCTTC. This sequence encodes CASQRESVSNEQFF.

This chain joins TRBV6-5 and TRBJ2-1; 10 bases map to TRBD2. This CDR3 has 15 amino acids. Losses at the gene ends were 6 bases for V and 5 bases for J; bases not matched to a gene: 7. CDR1 is MNHEY, CDR2 SVGAGI, per germline. This chain's CDR3 is CASRTNSGRNNEQFF. CDR3 nucleotide sequence: TGTGCCAGCAGGACAAATAGCGGGAGGAACAATGAGCAGTTCTTC.

The chain carries TRBV9 and TRBJ2-1; 9 bases align to TRBD2. With 0 bases clipped from V and 8 bases from J, the junction kept 6 bases outside the gene matches. In germline, CDR1 is SGDLS, CDR2 YYNGEE. The CDR3 has 15 amino acids. CDR3 coding DNA: TGTGCCAGCAGCGTAGGAGGTAGCGGGAGCGATGAGCAGTTCTTC. Protein: CASSVGGSGSDEQFF.

The table lists this clone with a count of one. Other DNA sequences from this sample encode an identical CDR3 as well. The chain uses TRBV7-2 and TRBJ1-2; possibly TRBD1 for D (6 bases). V was clipped by 0 bases and J by 3 bases, with 8 bases between them. The CDR3 runs to 14 residues. CDR1 SGHTA and CDR2 FQGNSA come from the germline V gene. DNA of the CDR3: TGTGCCAGCAGCTTAGCGGCAGGGGACTATGGCTACACCTTC. It translates to CASSLAAGDYGYTF.

The chain employs TRBV18 and TRBJ1-4; D may be TRBD1 (5 bases). V was clipped by 3 bases and J by 3 bases, with 11 bases between them. Germline V CDR1 and CDR2: KGHSH, LQKENI. This CDR3 comprises 15 residues. In DNA, the CDR3 is TGTGCCAGCTCACCGGTCGGGACTTCTAATGAAAAACTGTTTTTT. Encoded protein: CASSPVGTSNEKLFF.

The rearrangement links TRBV29-1 to TRBJ1-3; tentative D call: TRBD1 (6 bases). This CDR3 has 13 residues. The germline CDR1 and CDR2 sequences are SQVTM and ANQGSEA. Trimming removed 4 bases from V and 1 base from J, with 8 bases in between. The CDR3 DNA follows: TGCAGCGTTGGAGGGGGTTCTGGAAACACCATATATTTT. This encodes CSVGGGSGNTIYF.

This chain links TRBV28 with TRBJ1-2; D is uncertain. The CDR3 contains 13 residues. V was clipped by 5 bases and J by 8 bases, with 15 bases between them. Germline CDR1 MDHEN, CDR2 SYDVKM. The CDR3 here is CASSPTDFEGYTF. DNA of the CDR3: TGTGCCAGCAGTCCGACGGACTTCGAAGGCTACACCTTC.

The chain carries TRBV7-9 and TRBJ2-2; 12 nucleotides agree with TRBD2. Germline values: CDR1 SEHNR, CDR2 FQNEAQ (reference sequence). The CDR3 sequence is 17 residues long. V lost 5 bases and J lost 6; bases outside the gene matches: 10. For the CDR3, the DNA is TGTGCCAGCAGCCGACTAGCGGGAGCCCTTAATTCCGGGGAGCTGTTTTTT. It translates to CASSRLAGALNSGELFF.

The gene calls are TRBV19 and TRBJ2-5, with TRBD1 identical over 10 bases. Near its end, the DNA agrees better with TRBJ2-7, so the J call may be wrong. This CDR3 contains 14 residues. From germline, CDR1 is LNHDA and CDR2 SQIVND (reference sequence). CDR3 region: CASTGTGASYEQYF. DNA of the CDR3: TGTGCCAGTACCGGGACAGGGGCCTCCTACGAGCAGTACTTC.

The chain uses TRBV6-6 and TRBJ2-1; the D gene is possibly TRBD1 (6 bases). The germline V gene encodes CDR1 MNHNY and CDR2 SVGAGI (reference sequence). V lost 6 bases, J lost 0 bases, and 9 bases lay in between. This CDR3 has 14 residues. The DNA for the CDR3 is TGTGCCAGCAGCAGGGGAAGCTCCTACAATGAGCAGTTCTTC. This sequence encodes CASSRGSSYNEQFF.